This T cell receptor beta chain originates from a study of OX40 agonist ivuxolimab in advanced cancers. The method was immunoSEQ multiplex PCR; TCRdb's version includes in-frame clones alone and lacks a portion of them. This table has roughly 65,000 clones, approximately 86% appearing once. From germline, CDR1 is KGHSH and CDR2 LQKENI. The CDR3 spans 15 residues. V lost 2 bases and J lost 7, with 18 bases in between. The clonotype comes from an adult with an advanced solid tumor such as melanoma, head and neck, liver or kidney cancer. The specimen was CD4+ or CD8+ T cells sorted from blood, collected in a trial of the OX40 agonist ivuxolimab. This chain links TRBV18 with TRBJ2-7; no clear D gene. In DNA form, the CDR3 reads TGTGCCAGCTCACCAGCCCCGGGCACTTCTGTAGAGCAGTACTTC. Its protein product is CASSPAPGTSVEQYF.